A selection of T cell receptor beta chains follows, all from one sample in a study of early T cells in non-severe SARS-CoV-2 infection. TCRdb analysed the 5' RACE reads with MiXCR anew, one entry per CDR3 protein. This sample has more than 50,000 distinct CDR3 sequences, with about 12% found just once. The specimen was whole blood, collected at baseline. The receptors stem from an adult who was a healthcare worker with PCR-confirmed SARS-CoV-2 infection or an uninfected control (not recorded which). The CDR3 runs from the conserved cysteine through the conserved F or W. The order of the fields is clone size, D gene, V gene, J gene, CDR3 protein, CDR3 DNA. A D gene is named only where the DNA matches it firmly. Not every row has a clone size; where given, it reads once, few, many or a size class.

-	-	TRBV7-2	TRBJ2-4	CASSFNGKNIQYF	TGTGCCAGCAGCTTTAACGGGAAAAACATTCAGTACTTC
-	-	TRBV20-1	TRBJ2-1	CSARVLGANEQFF	TGCAGTGCTAGAGTCCTGGGGGCCAATGAGCAGTTCTTC
few	-	TRBV7-9	TRBJ2-7	CASSQQDPSQSYEQYF	TGTGCCAGCAGCCAGCAGGACCCGTCGCAGTCCTACGAGCAGTACTTC
many	TRBD1	TRBV18	TRBJ2-6	CASSPIYSGQGAAGANVLTF	TGTGCCAGCTCACCAATTTACTCCGGACAGGGGGCAGCGGGGGCCAACGTCCTGACTTTC
many	-	TRBV11-2	TRBJ2-3	CASSLWGMGTDTQYF	TGTGCCAGCAGCTTATGGGGGATGGGCACAGATACGCAGTATTTT
-	-	TRBV20-1	TRBJ1-2	CSARDPSGNYGYTF	TGCAGTGCTAGAGATCCCTCAGGAAACTATGGCTACACCTTC
few	-	TRBV20-1	TRBJ1-1	CSARVYSTGAFF	TGCAGTGCTAGGGTTTACTCAACAGGGGCTTTCTTT
-	TRBD2	TRBV7-6	TRBJ2-7	CASSPSGSNSYEQYF	TGTGCCAGCAGTCCTAGCGGTTCGAACTCCTACGAGCAGTACTTC
many	-	TRBV28	TRBJ2-1	CASSLVQTGPSLRQFF	TGTGCCAGCAGTTTAGTCCAGACAGGTCCCAGCCTGCGACAGTTCTTC
few	TRBD1	TRBV11-2	TRBJ2-7	CASSLLRQDRGGRYEQYF	TGTGCCAGCAGCCTCCTCCGTCAGGACAGGGGGGGAAGGTACGAGCAGTACTTC
many	-	TRBV4-1	TRBJ1-1	CASKRNTEAFF	TGCGCCAGCAAGAGGAACACTGAAGCTTTCTTT
many	TRBD1	TRBV6-2/TRBV6-3	TRBJ2-7	CASSYPAVGRGNYEQYF	TGTGCCAGCAGTTATCCCGCGGTCGGCAGGGGGAATTACGAGCAGTACTTC
-	TRBD1	TRBV27	TRBJ2-7	CASSLLRGLGEQYF	TGTGCCAGCAGTTTACTGAGGGGGCTGGGCGAGCAGTACTTC
-	-	TRBV27	TRBJ1-2	CTSSRTSNYGYTF	TGTACCAGCAGTAGGACCTCTAACTATGGCTACACCTTC
-	-	TRBV14	TRBJ2-1	CASSPPAGPKRSEQFF	TGTGCCAGCAGCCCACCCGCGGGCCCAAAACGCAGTGAGCAGTTCTTC
many	TRBD1	TRBV6-2/TRBV6-3	TRBJ2-1	CASSYGTGGHEQFF	TGTGCCAGCAGTTACGGGACAGGGGGTCATGAGCAGTTCTTC
many	-	TRBV3-1	TRBJ1-2	CASSPGRPYGYTF	TGTGCCAGCAGCCCCGGACGGCCCTATGGCTACACCTTC
few	TRBD2	TRBV20-1	TRBJ2-7	CSALSGTSGNGYEQYF	TGCAGTGCCCTATCCGGGACTAGCGGAAATGGGTACGAGCAGTACTTC
-	TRBD1	TRBV2	TRBJ2-3	CASSDFAGGITDTQYF	TGTGCCAGCAGTGATTTTGCAGGGGGCATTACAGATACGCAGTATTTT
-	-	TRBV20-1	TRBJ2-7	CSASFSQVSGTLFHEQYF	TGCAGTGCTAGTTTTTCTCAGGTCTCCGGGACCCTGTTCCACGAGCAGTACTTC
many	TRBD1	TRBV7-6	TRBJ2-3	CASSTGTGGSTDTQYF	TGTGCCAGCAGCACCGGGACAGGGGGTTCAACAGATACGCAGTATTTT
few	-	TRBV6-6	TRBJ2-7	CASSYSNTELYEQYF	TGTGCCAGCAGTTACTCGAACACCGAACTTTACGAGCAGTACTTC
-	-	TRBV6-5	TRBJ2-1	CASSYSESSYNEQFF	TGTGCCAGCAGTTACTCAGAGAGCTCCTACAATGAGCAGTTCTTC
few	-	TRBV5-6	TRBJ1-1	CASSLFGTRKTEAFF	TGTGCCAGCAGCTTGTTCGGGACACGAAAAACTGAAGCTTTCTTT
-	-	TRBV12-3/TRBV12-4	TRBJ1-1	CASSPRVTEAFF	TGTGCCAGCAGCCCCAGGGTCACTGAAGCTTTCTTT
-	-	TRBV20-1	TRBJ1-1	CSASWGDTEAFF	TGCAGTGCTAGTTGGGGGGACACTGAAGCTTTCTTT
-	-	TRBV19	TRBJ1-1	CASSMGGMNTEAFF	TGTGCCAGTAGTATGGGAGGGATGAACACTGAAGCTTTCTTT
-	TRBD2	TRBV20-1	TRBJ2-5	CSGNSGLYQETQYF	TGCAGTGGTAATAGCGGGTTGTACCAAGAGACCCAGTACTTC
many	TRBD2	TRBV11-2	TRBJ2-7	CASSPPGSGNSYEQYF	TGTGCCAGCAGCCCCCCCGGGAGCGGGAACTCCTACGAGCAGTACTTC
many	-	TRBV7-9	TRBJ1-1	CASGETEAFF	TGTGCCAGCGGGGAGACTGAAGCTTTCTTT
-	TRBD1	TRBV10-3	TRBJ2-7	CAIRITGTGVPEQYF	TGTGCCATCAGGATAACCGGGACAGGGGTCCCGGAGCAGTACTTC
-	-	TRBV27	TRBJ2-1	CASSPRLGFNNEQFF	TGTGCCAGCAGTCCTAGACTGGGTTTTAACAATGAGCAGTTCTTC
-	-	TRBV29-1	TRBJ2-2	CSVVGGWAATGELFF	TGCAGCGTTGTCGGGGGCTGGGCGGCCACCGGGGAGCTGTTTTTT
few	-	TRBV2	TRBJ2-2	CASSRTMGTGELFF	TGTGCCAGCAGTCGGACTATGGGGACCGGGGAGCTGTTTTTT
many	-	TRBV11-2	TRBJ2-1	CASSLRLEQFF	TGTGCCAGCAGCCTAAGGCTTGAGCAGTTCTTC
-	TRBD1	TRBV29-1	TRBJ1-1	CSENRGLNTEAFF	TGCAGCGAGAACAGGGGGCTTAACACTGAAGCTTTCTTT
few	-	TRBV29-1	TRBJ2-5	CSVGVIETQYF	TGCAGCGTTGGGGTCATCGAGACCCAGTACTTC
-	TRBD2	TRBV6-1	TRBJ2-7	CASRLREYGYEQYF	TGTGCCAGCAGATTGCGGGAGTACGGGTACGAGCAGTACTTC
many	TRBD1	TRBV2	TRBJ1-6	CASSEWGQGASRNSPLHF	TGTGCCAGCAGTGAATGGGGACAGGGGGCTTCACGGAATTCACCCCTCCACTTT
few	-	TRBV27	TRBJ1-1	CASSLLPGIEAFF	TGTGCCAGCAGTTTATTACCGGGAATTGAAGCTTTCTTT
many	-	TRBV7-9	TRBJ2-1	CASSSGVGKSRGNEQFF	TGTGCCAGCAGCTCGGGGGTCGGGAAATCCCGGGGTAATGAGCAGTTCTTC
many	TRBD1	TRBV11-2	TRBJ2-7	CASSFRDRESYEQYF	TGTGCCAGCAGCTTCCGGGACAGGGAGTCCTACGAGCAGTACTTC
many	-	TRBV12-3/TRBV12-4	TRBJ1-5	CASLPGGSGNQPQHF	TGTGCCAGCCTACCCGGGGGTAGTGGCAATCAGCCCCAGCATTTT
few	-	TRBV29-1	TRBJ2-3	CSVGRTDTQYF	TGCAGCGTTGGGCGCACAGATACGCAGTATTTT
-	-	TRBV7-6	TRBJ2-1	CASSRGLSYTEQFF	TGTGCCAGCAGCCGCGGACTTTCCTACACTGAGCAGTTCTTC
-	-	TRBV12-3/TRBV12-4	TRBJ1-2	CASSFTASGYTF	TGTGCCAGCAGTTTTACCGCTAGCGGCTACACCTTC
many	TRBD2	TRBV7-6	TRBJ2-2	CASSLASGGLELFF	TGTGCCAGCAGCTTAGCTAGCGGGGGATTGGAGCTGTTTTTT
few	-	TRBV29-1	TRBJ1-3	CSVGSNSGNTIYF	TGCAGCGTTGGATCTAACTCAGGAAACACCATATATTTT
-	-	TRBV6-2/TRBV6-3	TRBJ1-5	CASHPGYQPQHF	TGTGCCAGCCACCCGGGCTACCAGCCCCAGCATTTT
-	TRBD1	TRBV20-1	TRBJ1-2	CSADRGYGYTF	TGCAGTGCCGACAGGGGGTATGGCTACACCTTC
many	TRBD2	TRBV27	TRBJ2-7	CASRPGLAGGVHEQYF	TGTGCCAGCAGGCCGGGACTAGCGGGAGGGGTCCACGAGCAGTACTTC
few	TRBD1	TRBV6-5	TRBJ1-1	CASSSADREDTEAFF	TGTGCCAGCAGTTCCGCGGACAGGGAGGACACTGAAGCTTTCTTT
few	-	TRBV30	TRBJ2-3	CAWSVLGGAADTQYF	TGTGCCTGGAGTGTACTAGGGGGGGCGGCAGATACGCAGTATTTT
-	-	TRBV6-6	TRBJ2-7	CASTMGGSYEQYF	TGTGCCAGCACCATGGGGGGCTCCTACGAGCAGTACTTC
few	-	TRBV20-1	TRBJ2-7	CSARGPLVAGGGYEQYF	TGCAGTGCTAGAGGCCCCCTTGTGGCAGGGGGAGGGTACGAGCAGTACTTC
few	-	TRBV7-2	TRBJ1-2	CASSLGGVGYTF	TGTGCCAGCAGCTTAGGAGGCGTTGGCTACACCTTC
-	-	TRBV7-2	TRBJ2-3	CASSPAGSRNTQYF	TGTGCCAGCAGCCCTGCGGGGTCCAGGAATACGCAGTATTTT
few	TRBD2	TRBV7-9	TRBJ2-1	CASSLVGAGLAVEQFF	TGTGCCAGCAGCTTAGTCGGGGCGGGACTAGCGGTTGAGCAGTTCTTC
many	-	TRBV29-1	TRBJ2-5	CSVEDSLLGTPSVQYF	TGCAGCGTTGAAGATAGTCTTCTCGGGACCCCGTCGGTCCAGTACTTC
few	-	TRBV7-6	TRBJ2-5	CASSLVDETQYF	TGTGCCAGCAGCTTAGTGGACGAGACCCAGTACTTC